These 25 T cell receptor beta chains were sequenced from one sample in a study of cytomegalovirus exposure and HLA in healthy donors. PCR was performed using 60 Vbeta and 13 Jbeta primers. Sequencing was performed with immunoSEQ multiplex PCR; in TCRdb, only in-frame clones are kept and a portion is missing. The sample carries 150,000 to 170,000 clones, over 65% recorded once. The sample comprised PBMCs. These TCRs come from a man aged 25 to 45 in good health and CMV-seronegative.

The count of this clone is one. J is TRBJ2-5 and V is TRBV7-2, with 14 bases lining up with TRBD2. This CDR3 contains 16 residues. The germline gives CDR1 SGHTA, CDR2 FQGNSA. The junction had 4 bases not matched to a gene; V was cut back by 2 bases and J by 5 bases. The CDR3 region is CASSLRRLAGGETQYF. CDR3 nucleotide sequence: TGTGCCAGCAGCTTACGCCGACTAGCGGGAGGGGAGACCCAGTACTTC.

The gene calls are TRBV28 and TRBJ1-2; 8 bases map to TRBD1. CDR3 size: 14 residues. The germline V gene has CDR1 MDHEN and CDR2 SYDVKM. The V gene end was trimmed by 5 bases and the J gene end by 8 bases; junction bases not matched to a gene: 10. The CDR3 DNA reads as TGTGCCAGCAGTGGGGAGCTCAGGGGGCGCGGCTACACCTTC. This gives the protein CASSGELRGRGYTF.

This rearrangement joins TRBV11-2 to TRBJ2-1; TRBD1 agrees at 7 bases. This CDR3 comprises 14 residues. Unmatched junction bases numbered 3, after V lost 5 bases and J lost 2 bases. Germline V CDR1 and CDR2: SGHAT, FQNNGV. CDR3 DNA sequence: TGTGCCAGCAGCATGACAGGGACCTACAATGAGCAGTTCTTC. Amino acid sequence: CASSMTGTYNEQFF. Full variable domain (missing parts from reference TRBV11-2 and TRBJ2-1): EAGVAQSPRYKIIEKRQSVAFWCNPISGHATLYWYQQILGQGPKLLIQFQNNGVVDDSQLPKDRFSAERLKGVDSTLKIQPAKLEDSAVYLCASSMTGTYNEQFFGPGTRLTVL.

The chain employs TRBV9 and TRBJ1-5; TRBD1 aligns across 8 bases. Germline V gene sequence: CDR1 SGDLS, CDR2 YYNGEE. V was clipped by 0 bases and J by 7 bases; unmatched bases: 6. The CDR3 contains 15 residues. The chain's CDR3 is CASSVGQGIRQPQHF. As DNA, the CDR3 is TGTGCCAGCAGCGTAGGACAGGGGATTAGACAGCCCCAGCATTTT.

The gene calls are TRBV7-6 and TRBJ2-3; D is uncertain. The germline CDR1 and CDR2 sequences are SGHVS and FNYEAQ. CDR3 length equals 18 residues. The V gene lost 5 bases and the J gene lost 4 bases, with 25 bases spanning the gap. The chain's CDR3 is CASSRPNRPVSTPDTQYF. Written as DNA, the CDR3 is TGTGCCAGCAGCCGCCCAAACAGACCGGTCTCGACCCCAGATACGCAGTATTTT.

The chain links TRBV25-1 to TRBJ2-7, with TRBD1 matching over 12 bases. Looked up from germline, CDR1 is MGHDK and CDR2 is SYGVNS. The CDR3 totals 16 residues. Trimming cost V 0 bases and J 2 bases; bases outside gene matches: 2. The CDR3, as DNA: TGTGCCAGCAGTGAATACCGGGACAGGGGGCCCTACGAGCAGTACTTC. Residues: CASSEYRDRGPYEQYF.

The table lists this clone with many counts. The genes are TRBV7-9 and TRBJ2-7; TRBD1 agrees at 11 bases. The CDR3 length is 17 residues. Germline loops: CDR1 SEHNR, CDR2 FQNEAQ (reference sequence). V shed 3 bases and J 5 bases; nucleotides not matched to a gene: 12. CDR3 sequence: CASSLGRTGTGGDEQYF. The CDR3 coding sequence is TGTGCCAGCAGCTTGGGACGTACCGGGACAGGGGGAGACGAGCAGTACTTC.

The chain has TRBV5-8 and TRBJ1-5; 7 bases fit TRBD1. After removal of 4 bases from V and 0 bases from J, the junction contained 4 bases not matched to a gene. The CDR3 extends over 15 amino acids. Germline lookup yields CDR1 SGHTS and CDR2 YDEGEE. CDR3 coding DNA: TGTGCCAGCAGCCCCGGGACAGATAGCAATCAGCCCCAGCATTTT. Residues: CASSPGTDSNQPQHF.

The rearrangement links TRBV7-6 to TRBJ2-6; weak D call: TRBD1 (5 bases). From germline, CDR1 is SGHVS and CDR2 FNYEAQ. V was trimmed by 5 bases and J by 0 bases, leaving 17 bases between them. The CDR3 sequence is 18 residues long. The CDR3 sequence: CASSRRQRLPSGANVLTF. The CDR3 DNA follows: TGTGCCAGCAGCCGAAGACAGCGCCTGCCCTCTGGGGCCAACGTCCTGACTTTC. Full variable domain (remainder filled in from reference TRBV7-6 and TRBJ2-6): GAGVSQSPRYKVTKRGQDVALRCDPISGHVSLYWYRQALGQGPEFLTYFNYEAQQDKSGLPNDRFSAERPEGSISTLTIQRTEQRDSAMYRCASSRRQRLPSGANVLTFGAGSRLTVL.

As DNA, the CDR3 is TGTGCCAGCAGAACGACTAGCGGGGGGGCAGAGACCCAGTACTTC. It translates to CASRTTSGGAETQYF. The chain has TRBV6-6 and TRBJ2-5, with 14 positions matching TRBD2. The CDR3 has 15 amino acids. Germline V lookup: CDR1 MNHNY, CDR2 SVGAGI (reference sequence). J was trimmed by 4 bases and V by 6 bases; bases with no gene match: 4.

This clone was counted a single time. The chain carries TRBV6-6 and TRBJ1-1, with a tentative D call TRBD1 (6 bases). Germline V CDR1 and CDR2: MNHNY, SVGAGI (reference sequence). The CDR3 is 12 residues long. Trimming shortened V by 5 bases and J by 11 bases, and 15 bases separated the two germline ends. The CDR3 nucleotides are TGTGCCAGCAGTGACAACAGGGTGCAGGCTTTCTTT. Amino acid sequence: CASSDNRVQAFF.

The chain has TRBV18 and TRBJ1-6; 8 bases line up with TRBD1. The V segment lost 3 bases and the J segment 10 bases; nucleotides outside the gene matches: 5. The CDR3 has 14 amino acids. Germline lookup yields CDR1 KGHSH and CDR2 LQKENI. The CDR3 loop is CASSPDRGFSPLHF. In DNA form, the CDR3 reads TGTGCCAGCTCACCTGACAGGGGCTTCTCACCCCTCCACTTT.

This clone was recorded only once. This chain connects TRBV11-3 to TRBJ2-3, with D maybe TRBD1 (5 bases). CDR1 and CDR2 (germline): SGHNT, YENEEA. Trimming took 1 base from V and 8 from J, leaving 10 bases between them. CDR3 length: 13 amino acids. The CDR3 protein is CASSLGGDATQYF. CDR3 nucleotides: TGTGCCAGCAGCTTAGGGGGCGATGCTACGCAGTATTTT.

The chain links TRBV30 to TRBJ2-1, with 9 positions matching TRBD1. Trimming cost V 3 bases and J 7 bases; bases outside gene matches: 10. CDR3 length: 15 residues. Germline loops: CDR1 GTSNPN, CDR2 SVGIG (reference sequence). The CDR3 region is CAWSHRDRVRNEQFF. In nucleotides, the CDR3 is TGTGCCTGGAGCCACCGGGACAGGGTCAGAAATGAGCAGTTCTTC.

The chain joins TRBV28 to TRBJ2-6; D may be TRBD1 (8 bases). The germline V gene has CDR1 MDHEN and CDR2 SYDVKM. Trimming took off 5 bases at V and 2 bases at J, with 10 bases between the two ends. CDR3 size: 15 residues. Here the CDR3 reads CASSTGGAGANVLTF. In nucleotides, the CDR3 is TGTGCCAGCAGTACAGGGGGGGCTGGGGCCAACGTCCTGACTTTC.

The rearrangement uses TRBV6-6 and TRBJ2-3; 9 positions agree with TRBD2. V trimming: 8 bases; J trimming: 0 bases; junction bases outside the gene matches: 9. This CDR3 region has 16 residues. Germline values: CDR1 MNHNY, CDR2 SVGAGI (reference sequence). CDR3 loop: CASLGASGVSTDTQYF. The CDR3 DNA reads as TGTGCCAGCCTGGGGGCTAGCGGGGTTAGCACAGATACGCAGTATTTT.

The chain combines TRBV6-5 with TRBJ2-7, with 7 bases lining up with TRBD1. The CDR3 sequence is 14 residues long. Trimming cost V 7 bases and J 0 bases; bases outside gene matches: 6. CDR1 and CDR2 from the germline V gene are MNHEY and SVGAGI. The CDR3 DNA follows: TGTGCCAGCACCGTGGGACAGTCCTCCTACGAGCAGTACTTC. It encodes CASTVGQSSYEQYF.

The chain recombines TRBV19 with TRBJ1-1; unclear D gene. In germline, CDR1 is LNHDA, CDR2 SQIVND (reference sequence). Trimming cost V 4 bases and J 1 base, with 4 bases left between them. CDR3 length: 12 residues. The CDR3 protein is CASSTGNTEAFF. The CDR3 DNA sequence: TGTGCCAGTAGTACCGGGAACACTGAAGCTTTCTTT.

This clone has more than one count but fewer than ten. The same CDR3 can be traced to other DNA sequences in this sample. CDR3 DNA: TGTGCCAGCAGCTTAGGAGGGAGCTATGGCTACACCTTC. Protein: CASSLGGSYGYTF. J is TRBJ1-2 and V is TRBV7-9; D unclear. V dropped 1 base and J dropped 4 bases, with 7 bases sitting between them. Germline CDR1 reads SEHNR; CDR2 reads FQNEAQ (reference sequence). CDR3 size: 13 residues.

V is TRBV7-8 and J is TRBJ1-5, with D perhaps TRBD1 (6 bases). V lost 6 bases to trimming and J lost 9 bases, with 15 bases between them. Germline values: CDR1 SGHVS, CDR2 FQNEAQ. The CDR3 contains 13 residues. The CDR3 sequence: CASSRDIDGPQHF. DNA for the CDR3: TGTGCCAGCAGTCGGGACATCGATGGGCCCCAGCATTTT.

The chain recombines TRBV7-3 with TRBJ2-2, with 15 positions matching TRBD2. V lost 4 bases, J lost 5 bases, and 8 bases stayed unmatched. Germline loops: CDR1 SGHTA, CDR2 FQGTGA. The CDR3 is 18 residues long. Here the CDR3 DNA reads TGTGCCAGCAGCTCGAACGGACTAGCGGGGGGGCCAACCGGGGAGCTGTTTTTT. Its translation is CASSSNGLAGGPTGELFF.

The chain uses TRBV18 and TRBJ1-5; D is unclear. The germline V and J ends were trimmed by 2 bases and 7 bases, with 12 bases remaining between them. Germline V gene data show CDR1 as KGHSH and CDR2 as LQKENI. This CDR3 has 14 residues. CDR3 protein: CASSPSRKEQPQHF. The CDR3 nucleotides are TGTGCCAGCTCACCATCTCGGAAGGAGCAGCCCCAGCATTTT.

J is TRBJ2-5 and V is TRBV23-1; the D gene is possibly TRBD1 (5 bases). The DNA end lines up better with TRBJ2-7; the J call may be wrong. TRBV23-1 carries the ORF label, with uncertain function. CDR3 length equals 12 residues. CDR3 nucleotides: TGCGCCAGCAAAAACAGGCCCCACGAGCAGTACTTC. This gives the protein CASKNRPHEQYF.

This clone has a single count. V is TRBV7-9 and J is TRBJ2-7; 7 bases match TRBD1. V lost 7 bases, J lost 3 bases, and 6 bases stayed unmatched. This CDR3 spans 13 amino acids. Germline V gene data show CDR1 as SEHNR and CDR2 as FQNEAQ (reference sequence). The DNA for the CDR3 is TGTGCCAGCACCACCGGGACAGACTACGAGCAGTACTTC. Protein sequence: CASTTGTDYEQYF.

This rearrangement joins TRBV5-1 to TRBJ2-3; D gene unclear. Germline CDR1 reads SGHRS; CDR2 reads YFSETQ. The CDR3 is 13 amino acids. V was pared by 0 bases and J by 4 bases, with 6 bases between. The CDR3 loop is CASSLDRADTQYF. In DNA, the CDR3 is TGCGCCAGCAGCTTGGATCGGGCAGATACGCAGTATTTT. The whole variable domain, filled in from reference TRBV5-1 and TRBJ2-3, reads KAGVTQTPRYLIKTRGQQVTLSCSPISGHRSVSWYQQTPGQGLQFLFEYFSETQRNKGNFPGRFSGRQFSNSRSEMNVSTLELGDSALYLCASSLDRADTQYFGPGTRLTVL.